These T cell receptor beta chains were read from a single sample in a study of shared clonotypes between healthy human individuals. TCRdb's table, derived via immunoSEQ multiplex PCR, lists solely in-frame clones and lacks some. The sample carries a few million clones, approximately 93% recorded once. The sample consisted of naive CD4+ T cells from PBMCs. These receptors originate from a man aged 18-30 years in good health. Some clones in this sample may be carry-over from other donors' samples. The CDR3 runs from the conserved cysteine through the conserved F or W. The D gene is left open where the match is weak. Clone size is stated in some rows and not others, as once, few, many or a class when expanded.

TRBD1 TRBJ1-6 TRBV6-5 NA CASSRQGARGSPLHF TGTGCCAGCAGCCGACAGGGGGCAAGAGGGTCACCCCTCCACTTT
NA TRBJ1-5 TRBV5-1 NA CASSVLGGNNQPQHF TGCGCCAGCAGCGTTTTGGGTGGAAACAATCAGCCCCAGCATTTT
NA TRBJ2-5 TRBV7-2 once CASSLARLTETQYF TGTGCCAGCAGCCTCGCTAGGTTGACCGAGACCCAGTACTTC
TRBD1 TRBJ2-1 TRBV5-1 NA CASSLTGGAYNEQFF TGCGCCAGCAGCCTGACAGGGGGCGCCTACAATGAGCAGTTCTTC
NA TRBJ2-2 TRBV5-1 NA CASSSFGTAGELFF TGCGCCAGCAGCTCCTTCGGGACGGCCGGGGAGCTGTTTTTT
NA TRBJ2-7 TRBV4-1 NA CASSQEGGARYEQYF TGCGCCAGCAGCCAAGAGGGGGGGGCCCGCTACGAGCAGTACTTC
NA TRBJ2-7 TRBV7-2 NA CASSRLRLGGETYEQYF TGTGCCAGCAGCCGTTTGCGGCTCGGCGGGGAGACCTACGAGCAGTACTTC
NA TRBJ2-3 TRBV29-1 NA CSVESQRHADTQYF TGCAGCGTTGAGTCCCAGCGTCACGCAGATACGCAGTATTTT
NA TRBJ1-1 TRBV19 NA CASSRMFVENTEAFF TGTGCCAGTAGCCGCATGTTTGTGGAGAACACTGAAGCTTTCTTT
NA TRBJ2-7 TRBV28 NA CASSFRGYEQYF TGTGCCAGCAGTTTCAGGGGCTACGAGCAGTACTTC
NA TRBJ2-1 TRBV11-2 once CASSLAVNNEQFF TGTGCCAGCAGCTTAGCTGTAAACAATGAGCAGTTCTTC
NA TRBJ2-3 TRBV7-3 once CASSKRGIEDTQYF TGTGCCAGCAGCAAACGGGGGATTGAAGATACGCAGTATTTT
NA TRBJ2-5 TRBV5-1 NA CASSLLQETQYF TGCGCCAGCAGCTTGCTACAAGAGACCCAGTACTTC
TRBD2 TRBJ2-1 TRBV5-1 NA CASSKGPMRASGSVDEQFF TGCGCCAGCAGCAAAGGTCCCATGAGGGCTAGCGGGAGTGTGGATGAGCAGTTCTTC
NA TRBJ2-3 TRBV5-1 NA CASSRRTDTDTQYF TGCGCCAGCAGCCGTAGGACAGACACAGATACGCAGTATTTT
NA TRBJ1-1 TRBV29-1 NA CSVHRFPDLNTEAFF TGCAGCGTTCATAGGTTCCCGGACTTAAACACTGAAGCTTTCTTT
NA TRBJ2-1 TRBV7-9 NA CASSLLGTQSNEQFF TGTGCCAGCAGCTTGCTCGGGACTCAATCCAATGAGCAGTTCTTC
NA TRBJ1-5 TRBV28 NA CASSLGGRPQHF TGTGCCAGCAGTTTGGGGGGGAGGCCCCAGCATTTT
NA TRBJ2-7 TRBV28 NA CASSPRDSNRGQYF TGTGCCAGCAGTCCCCGGGACTCAAACAGAGGGCAGTACTTC
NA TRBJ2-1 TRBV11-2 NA CASSSVAGGALFF NA
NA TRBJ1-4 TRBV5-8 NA CASSWRGYANEKLFF TGTGCCAGCAGCTGGCGGGGGTATGCTAATGAAAAACTGTTTTTT
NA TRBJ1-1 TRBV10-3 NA CAIRSGDRENTEAFF TGTGCCATCAGATCAGGAGATAGAGAGAACACTGAAGCTTTCTTT
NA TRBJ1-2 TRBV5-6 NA CASSRPAAGRGYTF TGTGCCAGCAGCCGTCCAGCGGCCGGGCGTGGCTACACCTTC
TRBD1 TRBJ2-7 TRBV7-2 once CASSRDRGVYEQYF TGTGCCAGCAGCCGAGACAGGGGTGTCTACGAGCAGTACTTC
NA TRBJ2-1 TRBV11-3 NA CASSQSSSEQFF TGTGCCAGCAGCCAAAGTTCCAGTGAGCAGTTCTTC
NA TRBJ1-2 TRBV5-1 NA CASSQDRPDSGYTF TGCGCCAGCAGTCAGGACCGTCCAGACAGCGGCTACACCTTC
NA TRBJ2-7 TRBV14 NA CASSQAWGVLSEQYF TGTGCCAGCAGCCAAGCGTGGGGGGTGTTATCCGAGCAGTACTTC
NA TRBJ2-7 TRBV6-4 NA CASSERVSAGPRVYEQYF TGTGCCAGCAGTGAAAGGGTCAGTGCAGGACCTCGTGTGTACGAGCAGTACTTC
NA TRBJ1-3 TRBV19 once CASHLQAGNTIYF TGTGCCAGTCACCTCCAGGCTGGAAACACCATATATTTT
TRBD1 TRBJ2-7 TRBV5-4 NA CASSLGTGSLSEQYF TGTGCCAGCAGCTTGGGGACAGGAAGCCTCTCCGAGCAGTACTTC
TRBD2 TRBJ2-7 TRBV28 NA CASSFTGGLAEYF TGTGCCAGCAGTTTCACAGGTGGACTAGCGGAATACTTC
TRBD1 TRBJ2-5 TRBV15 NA CATSIGTGGGETQYF TGTGCCACCAGCATTGGGACAGGGGGCGGTGAGACCCAGTACTTC
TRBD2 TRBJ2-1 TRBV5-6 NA CASSFFGREHVSYNEQFF TGTGCCAGCAGCTTCTTCGGGCGGGAGCACGTTTCTTACAATGAGCAGTTCTTC
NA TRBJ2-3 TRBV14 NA CASSQGSTQYF TGTGCCAGCAGCCAAGGGAGTACGCAGTATTTT
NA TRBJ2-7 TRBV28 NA CASRTGTHSSYEQYF TGTGCCAGCAGAACCGGGACCCATAGCTCCTACGAGCAGTACTTC
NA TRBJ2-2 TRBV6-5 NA CASSSLGGTGELFF TGTGCCAGCAGTTCACTAGGCGGCACCGGGGAGCTGTTTTTT
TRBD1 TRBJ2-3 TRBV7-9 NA CASSFLGTGGKTDTQYF TGTGCCAGCAGCTTCCTAGGGACAGGGGGCAAAACGGATACGCAGTATTTT
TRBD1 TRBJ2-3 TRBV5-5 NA CASSWPDGQGTDTQYF TGTGCCAGCAGCTGGCCGGATGGACAGGGCACAGATACGCAGTATTTT
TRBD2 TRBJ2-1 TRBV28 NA CASSPLTSGRALNEQFF TGTGCCAGCAGTCCCCTGACTAGCGGGAGGGCCCTGAATGAGCAGTTCTTC
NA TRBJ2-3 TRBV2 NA CASSEGAGTDTQYF TGTGCCAGCAGTGAAGGGGCAGGCACAGATACGCAGTATTTT
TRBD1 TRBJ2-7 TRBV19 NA CASSMAGQGSYEQYF TGTGCCAGTAGTATGGCCGGACAGGGTTCCTACGAGCAGTACTTC
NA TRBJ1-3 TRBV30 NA CAWSPPGNTIYF TGTGCCTGGAGTCCCCCTGGAAACACCATATATTTT
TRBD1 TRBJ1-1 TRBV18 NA CASSPRNRGRGDTEAFF TGTGCCAGCTCACCTCGAAACAGGGGGCGAGGAGACACTGAAGCTTTCTTT
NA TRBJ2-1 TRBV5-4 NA CASSLGTGGFWFF TGTGCCAGCAGCTTGGGAACGGGGGGCTTTTGGTTCTTC
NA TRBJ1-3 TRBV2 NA CASSAVRRDTIYF TGTGCCAGCAGTGCGGTTCGACGGGACACCATATATTTT
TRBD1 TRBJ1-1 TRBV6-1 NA CASRNRGNTEAFF TGTGCCAGCAGAAACAGGGGGAACACTGAAGCTTTCTTT